This entry lists 12 T cell receptor beta chains sequenced from one sample in a study of Tregs in tolerant kidney transplant recipients. Produced via immunoSEQ multiplex PCR; TCRdb's table is partial and in-frame only. The sample carries about 120,000 clones, about 90% recorded once. The specimen sequenced was CD4+ T cells from blood. These receptors all stem from a human donor in good health.

The V gene is TRBV10-1, the J gene TRBJ2-4; D possibly corresponds to TRBD1 (6 bases). The CDR3 covers 13 residues. V was shortened by 10 bases and J by 6 bases, with 16 bases between the two germline ends. Germline V CDR1 and CDR2: WNHNN, SYGVQD (reference sequence). The CDR3 DNA sequence: TGCGCCACTTCAGCGAGGGGGAGAAACATTCAGTACTTC. Protein: CATSARGRNIQYF.

The rearrangement links TRBV6-5 to TRBJ1-2, with unresolved D. CDR3 length: 13 residues. The ends were cut back, 5 bases at V and 4 bases at J, with 11 bases in the middle. The germline V gene has CDR1 MNHEY and CDR2 SVGAGI. DNA for the CDR3: TGTGCCAGCAGTCAATTTCGGAGCTATGGCTACACCTTC. Translated: CASSQFRSYGYTF.

This clone was observed once. The V gene is TRBV9, the J gene TRBJ1-4; D is ambiguous. This CDR3 is 15 amino acids long. Between the trimmed V and J ends, which lost 0 bases and 5 bases, there was a span of 11 bases. Germline CDR1 is SGDLS and CDR2 is YYNGEE. CDR3 DNA: TGTGCCAGCAGCGTAGACAGAGGGAAAAATGAAAAACTGTTTTTT. It translates to CASSVDRGKNEKLFF.

J is TRBJ2-3 and V is TRBV5-1; the match to TRBD1 covers 9 bases. The CDR3 extends over 16 amino acids. The V segment lost 0 bases and the J segment 4 bases; nucleotides outside the gene matches: 6. Looked up from germline, CDR1 is SGHRS and CDR2 is YFSETQ. Here the CDR3 reads CASSLAGQGVADTQYF. The DNA of the CDR3 is TGCGCCAGCAGCTTGGCGGGACAGGGTGTAGCAGATACGCAGTATTTT.

This chain uses TRBV2 with TRBJ1-4; D is possibly TRBD1 (6 bases). From germline, CDR1 is SNHLY and CDR2 FYNNEI. The CDR3 consists of 14 residues. V was trimmed by 6 bases and J by 10 bases, leaving 18 bases between them. The DNA for the CDR3 is TGTGCCAGCAGCGATCCGGGGGCGGCCGGAAAACTGTTTTTT. Protein sequence: CASSDPGAAGKLFF.

This rearrangement joins TRBV7-3 to TRBJ1-6; D gene unclear. CDR3 length: 14 amino acids. The V gene's germline CDR1 is SGHTA and CDR2 FQGTGA. V was cut by 4 bases and J by 2 bases, with 6 bases left in between. CDR3 coding DNA: TGTGCCAGCAGCTCCGGGCCCTATAATTCACCCCTCCACTTT. It yields the protein CASSSGPYNSPLHF. The full variable domain, with the rest looked up from reference TRBV7-3 and TRBJ1-6, is GAGVSQTPSNKVTEKGKYVELRCDPISGHTALYWYRQSLGQGPEFLIYFQGTGAADDSGLPNDRFFAVRPEGSVSTLKIQRTERGDSAVYLCASSSGPYNSPLHFGNGTRLTVT.

The rearrangement joins TRBV5-4 to TRBJ1-2; perhaps TRBD1 as D (6 bases). Germline loops: CDR1 SGHNT, CDR2 YYREEE (reference sequence). This CDR3 is built from 14 residues. The ends were cut back, 3 bases at V and 1 base at J, with 10 bases in the middle. CDR3 in amino acids: CASSSNRVNYGYTF. CDR3 DNA sequence: TGTGCCAGCAGCTCGAACAGGGTTAACTATGGCTACACCTTC. The whole variable domain, remainder taken from reference TRBV5-4 and TRBJ1-2, is ETGVTQSPTHLIKTRGQQVTLRCSSQSGHNTVSWYQQALGQGPQFIFQYYREEENGRGNFPPRFSGLQFPNYSSELNVNALELDDSALYLCASSSNRVNYGYTFGSGTRLTVV.

This chain links TRBV29-1 with TRBJ2-5, with TRBD2 as a possible D gene (5 bases). CDR3 length: 13 residues. The germline V gene has CDR1 SQVTM and CDR2 ANQGSEA. V was shortened by 0 bases and J by 10 bases, with 15 bases between the two germline ends. The CDR3 coding sequence is TGCAGCGTTGAAGAAGCGGCTAGGCGGGTCCAGTACTTC. Protein sequence: CSVEEAARRVQYF.

The DNA of the CDR3 is TGTGCCAGCTCACCCCTAAGCGTGGCGGGAGGCCCTCACAATGAGCAGTTCTTC. This encodes CASSPLSVAGGPHNEQFF. The chain carries TRBV18 and TRBJ2-1, with 8 bases fitting TRBD2. V was pared by 3 bases and J by 5 bases, with 15 bases of the junction left unmatched. The CDR3 loop spans 18 amino acids. Germline V gene lookup returns CDR1 KGHSH and CDR2 LQKENI. Variable domain in full (rest from reference TRBV18 and TRBJ2-1): NAGVMQNPRHLVRRRGQEARLRCSPMKGHSHVYWYRQLPEEGLKFMVYLQKENIIDESGMPKERFSAEFPKEGPSILRIQQVVRGDSAAYFCASSPLSVAGGPHNEQFFGPGTRLTVL.

The chain joins TRBV9 to TRBJ2-1, with 13 bases matching TRBD2. With V trimmed by 4 bases and J by 9 bases, 7 bases remained unmatched. In germline, CDR1 is SGDLS, CDR2 YYNGEE. The CDR3 runs 15 residues. This chain's CDR3 is CASSFRTSGGGEQFF. Written as DNA, the CDR3 is TGTGCCAGCAGCTTCCGGACTAGCGGGGGCGGTGAGCAGTTCTTC.

V gene TRBV21-1 combines with J gene TRBJ1-1; the table names TRBD1, a call not compared with the DNA. TRBV21-1 is reported as a pseudogene. The CDR3 totals 13 residues. The CDR3 coding sequence is TGTGCCAGAAGACAGGGGGCGCCCGCTGAAGCTTTCTTT. Its protein product is CARRQGAPAEAFF.

This clone was observed a handful of times. The genes are TRBV10-3 and TRBJ1-3; possible D gene TRBD1, 5 bases. The CDR3 consists of 15 residues. CDR1 ENHRY and CDR2 SYGVKD come from the germline V gene. V was pared by 4 bases and J by 3 bases, with 13 bases between. CDR3 residues: CAISGQKQGGNTIYF. Here the CDR3 DNA reads TGTGCCATCAGTGGGCAGAAGCAGGGTGGAAACACCATATATTTT.